These 8 T cell receptor beta chains originate from one sample sequenced in a study of blood T cell repertoires in COVID-19. Profiled with immunoSEQ multiplex PCR; TCRdb holds only in-frame clones, not every one. The sample holds some 130,000 clones, around nine tenths seen once. Sequencing was carried out using peripheral blood. The receptors derive from a man aged 55 to 70 with COVID-19, enrolled during active disease.

The gene calls are TRBV6-6 and TRBJ2-1, with a possible D match to TRBD2 (6 bases). V lost 0 bases and J 3 bases, leaving 12 bases between the germline ends. The CDR3 has 16 residues. Germline V CDR1 and CDR2: MNHNY, SVGAGI (reference sequence). This CDR3 is CASSYSSAGSYNEQFF. The CDR3 DNA follows: TGTGCCAGCAGTTACTCGTCGGCGGGAAGCTACAATGAGCAGTTCTTC.

This clone was found once. The gene calls are TRBV4-1 and TRBJ1-1; 7 positions match TRBD1. The germline gives CDR1 MGHRA, CDR2 YSYEKL. V lost 3 bases and J lost 0; bases outside the gene matches: 7. The CDR3 length is 16 residues. CDR3: CASSHARGQLNTEAFF. CDR3 DNA sequence: TGCGCCAGCAGCCATGCCCGGGGACAGCTGAACACTGAAGCTTTCTTT.

V is TRBV7-8 and J is TRBJ1-1, with D possibly being TRBD1 (6 bases). The germline V gene has CDR1 SGHVS and CDR2 FQNEAQ. The CDR3 sequence is 18 residues long. V was shortened by 3 bases and J by 1 base, with 21 bases between the two germline ends. CDR3 nucleotides: TGTGCCAGCAGCTTGGGGCCCCGGGGAGACAGGCGGAACACTGAAGCTTTCTTT. Encoded protein: CASSLGPRGDRRNTEAFF.

The V gene is TRBV11-3, the J gene TRBJ2-3; possibly TRBD1 for D (5 bases). The CDR3 contains 13 residues. V lost 5 bases to trimming and J lost 6 bases, with 12 bases between them. Germline V gene sequence: CDR1 SGHNT, CDR2 YENEEA. The CDR3 here is CASSQPNRDTQYF. CDR3 in DNA: TGTGCCAGCAGCCAACCAAACAGGGATACGCAGTATTTT.

This clone was detected only once. This rearrangement joins TRBV3-1 (or the pseudogene TRBV3-2) to TRBJ2-6; 8 bases are a match to TRBD1. CDR1 LGHDT and CDR2 YNNKEL come from the germline V gene (reference sequence). The V and J ends lost 4 bases and 0 bases, in that order; junction bases with no gene match: 11. This CDR3 contains 19 residues. The CDR3 bases are TGTGCCAGCAGCCTGGCGGGACAGGTGATCCTCTCTGGGGCCAACGTCCTGACTTTC. This sequence encodes CASSLAGQVILSGANVLTF.

The V gene is TRBV7-2, the J gene TRBJ1-2; D is perhaps TRBD1 (5 bases). The V and J ends lost 2 bases and 2 bases respectively, with 9 bases between them. CDR3 size: 14 residues. Germline V gene lookup returns CDR1 SGHTA and CDR2 FQGNSA. This CDR3 is CASSLFRGNYGYTF. In DNA form, the CDR3 reads TGTGCCAGCAGCTTATTCCGGGGGAACTATGGCTACACCTTC. Full variable domain (rest looked up from reference TRBV7-2 and TRBJ1-2): GAGVSQSPSNKVTEKGKDVELRCDPISGHTALYWYRQSLGQGLEFLIYFQGNSAPDKSGLPSDRFSAERTGGSVSTLTIQRTQQEDSAVYLCASSLFRGNYGYTFGSGTRLTVV.

CDR3 amino acids: CASSSRLGGAEFGYTF. The CDR3 DNA reads TGTGCCAGCAGTTCCCGTCTGGGGGGGGCGGAGTTTGGCTACACCTTC. The chain combines TRBV28 with TRBJ1-2; D might be TRBD1 (6 bases). Germline assignment: CDR1 MDHEN and CDR2 SYDVKM. V shed 4 bases and J shed 7 bases, with 22 bases lying between them. CDR3 length: 16 amino acids.

This chain uses TRBV18 with TRBJ1-5; TRBD1 matches at 7 bases. V lost 2 bases and J lost 2; bases outside the gene matches: 3. This CDR3 comprises 15 residues. The germline V gene encodes CDR1 KGHSH and CDR2 LQKENI. For the CDR3, the DNA is TGTGCCAGCTCACCAAGGACAGGCCGCAATCAGCCCCAGCATTTT. Its translation: CASSPRTGRNQPQHF.